Below are 10 T cell receptor beta chains sequenced from a single sample in a study of OX40 agonist ivuxolimab in advanced cancers. The data were produced by immunoSEQ multiplex PCR, yet TCRdb's version contains in-frame clones alone and is incomplete. The sample consists of tens of thousands of clones, roughly four fifths of them appearing once. Sequencing was performed on CD4+ or CD8+ T cells sorted from blood, taken in a trial of the OX40 agonist ivuxolimab. Source of these receptors: an adult with an advanced solid tumor such as melanoma, head and neck, liver or kidney cancer.

J is TRBJ2-2 and V is TRBV19, with a tentative D call TRBD2 (5 bases). Germline CDR1 LNHDA, CDR2 SQIVND (reference sequence). Trimming left V 10 bases short and J 2 bases short, with 11 bases between. The CDR3 spans 13 residues. The CDR3 DNA is TGTGCCACCCGGACTCCCAACACCGGGGAGCTGTTTTTT. Translation: CATRTPNTGELFF. Full variable domain (remainder filled in from reference TRBV19 and TRBJ2-2): DGGITQSPKYLFRKEGQNVTLSCEQNLNHDAMYWYRQDPGQGLRLIYYSQIVNDFQKGDIAEGYSVSREKKESFPLTVTSAQKNPTAFYLCATRTPNTGELFFGEGSRLTVL.

The chain uses TRBV28 and TRBJ2-2; D is possibly TRBD1 or TRBD2 (5 bases each). The V end was cut by 3 bases, the J end by 5 bases, with 13 bases between. CDR1 and CDR2 (germline): MDHEN, SYDVKM. The CDR3 is 15 amino acids. The CDR3 region has the DNA TGTGCCAGCAGTTTTGGGACCGCGTGGACCGGGGAGCTGTTTTTT. Protein product: CASSFGTAWTGELFF.

This chain connects TRBV10-3 to TRBJ1-2, with TRBD1 identical over 9 bases. In germline, CDR1 is ENHRY, CDR2 SYGVKD. Trimming cost V 2 bases and J 2 bases; bases outside gene matches: 9. The CDR3 runs to 17 residues. This CDR3 reads CAISETSPGQGNYGYTF. DNA for the CDR3: TGTGCCATCAGTGAGACAAGCCCCGGACAGGGGAACTATGGCTACACCTTC.

J is TRBJ2-1 and V is TRBV7-2; TRBD2 agrees at 10 bases. Looked up from germline, CDR1 is SGHTA and CDR2 is FQGNSA. Unmatched junction bases numbered 1, after V lost 3 bases and J lost 2 bases. The CDR3 spans 15 residues. The CDR3, as DNA: TGTGCCAGCAGCTTGAGCGGGAGGGCCTACAATGAGCAGTTCTTC. It yields the protein CASSLSGRAYNEQFF.

The chain joins TRBV6-1 to TRBJ1-1; 7 bases line up with TRBD1. From germline, CDR1 is MNHNS and CDR2 SASEGT. With V trimmed by 6 bases and J by 8 bases, 9 bases remained unmatched. This CDR3 contains 13 residues. The CDR3, as DNA: TGTGCCAGCAGGGCTACAGGGGTCCGAGAAGCTTTCTTT. This codes for CASRATGVREAFF.

The chain uses TRBV29-1 and TRBJ2-5; D not certain. Per germline, CDR1 SQVTM and CDR2 ANQGSEA. The CDR3 runs 13 residues. V lost 4 bases and J lost 2, with 11 bases in between. CDR3 region: CSVAPGSQETQYF. CDR3 sequence (DNA): TGCAGCGTTGCCCCGGGTTCACAAGAGACCCAGTACTTC.

This chain joins TRBV19 and TRBJ2-1, with D perhaps matching TRBD2 (6 bases). The CDR3 sequence is 15 residues long. Per germline, CDR1 LNHDA and CDR2 SQIVND (reference sequence). Trimming left V 3 bases short and J 4 bases short, with 13 bases between. This CDR3 is CASSIGRSPYNEQFF. The CDR3 coding sequence is TGTGCCAGTAGTATTGGGAGGAGTCCTTACAATGAGCAGTTCTTC. Variable domain in full (rest from reference TRBV19 and TRBJ2-1): DGGITQSPKYLFRKEGQNVTLSCEQNLNHDAMYWYRQDPGQGLRLIYYSQIVNDFQKGDIAEGYSVSREKKESFPLTVTSAQKNPTAFYLCASSIGRSPYNEQFFGPGTRLTVL.

This rearrangement joins TRBV7-2 to TRBJ1-6; maybe TRBD1 (6 bases). CDR1 is SGHTA and CDR2 is FQGNSA in the germline V gene. Trimming took off 7 bases at V and 4 bases at J, with 8 bases between the two ends. This CDR3 is built from 13 residues. The CDR3 here is CASIGQYNSPLHF. The CDR3 DNA sequence: TGTGCCAGCATCGGACAGTATAATTCACCCCTCCACTTT.

The CDR3 reads CASSLVVQSSYEQYF. CDR3 in DNA: TGTGCCAGCAGCTTAGTTGTACAAAGCTCCTACGAGCAGTACTTC. The chain has TRBV7-8 and TRBJ2-7; D call uncertain. CDR1 is SGHVS, CDR2 FQNEAQ, per germline. V gave up 1 base and J gave up 0 bases, with 10 bases separating them. The CDR3 totals 15 residues.

The rearrangement uses TRBV5-4 and TRBJ1-2; D possibly corresponds to TRBD1 (6 bases). Germline V lookup: CDR1 SGHNT, CDR2 YYREEE (reference sequence). The CDR3 consists of 16 residues. Trimming removed 0 bases at V and 2 bases at J, with 14 bases between. Here the CDR3 DNA reads TGTGCCAGCAGCTTGGAGACAGGCCGGGTAAACTATGGCTACACCTTC. Its translation: CASSLETGRVNYGYTF.